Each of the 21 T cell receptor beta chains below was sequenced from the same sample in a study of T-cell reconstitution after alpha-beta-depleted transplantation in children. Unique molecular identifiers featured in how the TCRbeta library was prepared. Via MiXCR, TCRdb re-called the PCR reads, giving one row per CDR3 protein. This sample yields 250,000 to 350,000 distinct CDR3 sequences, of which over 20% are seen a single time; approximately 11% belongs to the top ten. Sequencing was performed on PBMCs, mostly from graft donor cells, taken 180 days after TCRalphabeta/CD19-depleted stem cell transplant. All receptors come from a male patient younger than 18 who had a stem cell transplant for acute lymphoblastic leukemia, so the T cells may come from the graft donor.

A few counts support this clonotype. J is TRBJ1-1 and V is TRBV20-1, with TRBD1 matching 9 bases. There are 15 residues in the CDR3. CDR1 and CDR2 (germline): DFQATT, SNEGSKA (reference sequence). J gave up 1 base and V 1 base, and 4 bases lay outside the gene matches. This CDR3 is CSARVLDRGNTEAFF. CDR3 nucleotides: TGCAGTGCTAGAGTCCTGGACAGGGGGAACACTGAAGCTTTCTTT.

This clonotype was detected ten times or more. CDR3 loop: CASSLGWGEETQYF. The CDR3 DNA follows: TGTGCCAGCAGCTTGGGCTGGGGAGAAGAGACCCAGTACTTC. The chain has TRBV5-5 and TRBJ2-5; a possible D gene is TRBD2 (5 bases). Germline V lookup: CDR1 SGHKS, CDR2 YYEKEE (reference sequence). This CDR3 is 14 amino acids long. Trimming shortened V by 0 bases and J by 3 bases, and 9 bases separated the two germline ends.

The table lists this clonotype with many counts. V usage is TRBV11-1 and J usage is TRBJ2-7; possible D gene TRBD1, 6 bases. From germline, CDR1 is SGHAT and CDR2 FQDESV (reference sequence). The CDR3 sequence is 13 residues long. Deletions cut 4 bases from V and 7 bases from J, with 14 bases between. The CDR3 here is CASSYQGWREQYF. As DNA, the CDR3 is TGTGCCAGCAGCTACCAGGGGTGGAGGGAGCAGTACTTC.

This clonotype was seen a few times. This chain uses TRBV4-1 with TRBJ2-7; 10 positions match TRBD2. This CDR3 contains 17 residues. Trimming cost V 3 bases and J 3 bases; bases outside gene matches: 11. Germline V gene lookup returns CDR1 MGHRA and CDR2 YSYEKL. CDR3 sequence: CASSHKRTSGYYYEQYF. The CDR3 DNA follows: TGCGCCAGCAGCCACAAGAGGACTAGCGGATACTACTACGAGCAGTACTTC.

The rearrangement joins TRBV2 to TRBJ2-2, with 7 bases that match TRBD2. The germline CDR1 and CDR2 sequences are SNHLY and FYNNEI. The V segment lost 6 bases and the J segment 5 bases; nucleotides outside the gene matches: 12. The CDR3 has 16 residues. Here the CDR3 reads CASRGLRQSLTGELFF. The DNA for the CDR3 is TGTGCCAGCAGGGGACTACGTCAATCTCTTACCGGGGAGCTGTTTTTT. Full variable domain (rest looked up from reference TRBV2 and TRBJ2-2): EPEVTQTPSHQVTQMGQEVILRCVPISNHLYFYWYRQILGQKVEFLVSFYNNEISEKSEIFDDQFSVERPDGSNFTLKIRSTKLEDSAMYFCASRGLRQSLTGELFFGEGSRLTVL.

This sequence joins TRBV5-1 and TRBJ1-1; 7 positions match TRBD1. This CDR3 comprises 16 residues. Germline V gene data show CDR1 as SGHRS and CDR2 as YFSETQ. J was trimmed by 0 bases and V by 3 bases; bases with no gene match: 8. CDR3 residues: CASSWDSSIMNTEAFF. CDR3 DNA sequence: TGCGCCAGCAGCTGGGACAGTTCGATTATGAACACTGAAGCTTTCTTT.

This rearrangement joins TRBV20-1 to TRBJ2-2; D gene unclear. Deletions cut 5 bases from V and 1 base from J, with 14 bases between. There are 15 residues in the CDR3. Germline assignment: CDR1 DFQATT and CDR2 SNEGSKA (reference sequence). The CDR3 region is CSARSFYGNTGELFF. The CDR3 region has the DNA TGCAGTGCTCGGAGTTTCTATGGGAACACCGGGGAGCTGTTTTTT.

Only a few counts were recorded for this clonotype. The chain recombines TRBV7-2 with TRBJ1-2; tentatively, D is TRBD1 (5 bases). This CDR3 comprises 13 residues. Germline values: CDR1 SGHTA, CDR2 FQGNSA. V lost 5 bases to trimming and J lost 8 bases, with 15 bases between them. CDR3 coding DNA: TGTGCCAGCAGCGGCTCCGGGACTTGGGGCTACACCTTC. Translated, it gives CASSGSGTWGYTF.

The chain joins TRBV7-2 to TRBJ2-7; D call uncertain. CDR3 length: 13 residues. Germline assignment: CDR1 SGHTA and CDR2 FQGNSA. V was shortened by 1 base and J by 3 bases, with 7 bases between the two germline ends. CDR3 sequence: CASSLDVNYEQYF. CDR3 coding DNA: TGTGCCAGCAGCTTAGACGTGAACTACGAGCAGTACTTC.

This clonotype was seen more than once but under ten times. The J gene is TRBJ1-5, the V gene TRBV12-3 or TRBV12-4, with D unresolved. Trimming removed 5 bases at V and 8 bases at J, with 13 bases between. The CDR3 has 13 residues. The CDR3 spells CASSPRAEEPQHF. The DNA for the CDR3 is TGTGCCAGCAGTCCAAGGGCCGAGGAGCCCCAGCATTTT.

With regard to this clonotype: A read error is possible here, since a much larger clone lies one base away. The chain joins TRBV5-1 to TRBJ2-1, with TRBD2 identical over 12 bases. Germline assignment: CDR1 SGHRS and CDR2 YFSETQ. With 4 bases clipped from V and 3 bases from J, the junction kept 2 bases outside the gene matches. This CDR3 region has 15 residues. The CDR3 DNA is TGCGCCAGCAGCCTAGCGGGAGGGTGCTACAATGAGCAGTTCTTC. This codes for CASSLAGGCYNEQFF.

In DNA, the CDR3 is TGTGCCAGCAGTGGACGGACGGGGAATCAGCCCCAGCATTTT. It yields the protein CASSGRTGNQPQHF. The chain couples TRBV6-1 to TRBJ1-5; D unresolved. V was shortened by 4 bases and J by 4 bases, with 11 bases between the two germline ends. Per germline, CDR1 MNHNS and CDR2 SASEGT. The CDR3 covers 14 residues.

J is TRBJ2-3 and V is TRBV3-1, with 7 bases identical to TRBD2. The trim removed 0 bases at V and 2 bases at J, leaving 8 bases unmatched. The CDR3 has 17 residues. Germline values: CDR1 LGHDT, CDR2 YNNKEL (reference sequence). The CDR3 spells CASSQDGSLAVTDTQYF. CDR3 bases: TGTGCCAGCAGCCAAGATGGGTCCCTAGCGGTCACAGATACGCAGTATTTT.

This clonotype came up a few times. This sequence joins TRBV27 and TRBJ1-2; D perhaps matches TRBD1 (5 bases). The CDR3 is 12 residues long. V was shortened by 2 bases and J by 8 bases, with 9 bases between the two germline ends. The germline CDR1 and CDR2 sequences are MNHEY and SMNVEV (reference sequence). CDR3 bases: TGTGCCAGCAGTTTACGGGGGAGGGGCTACACCTTC. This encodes CASSLRGRGYTF.

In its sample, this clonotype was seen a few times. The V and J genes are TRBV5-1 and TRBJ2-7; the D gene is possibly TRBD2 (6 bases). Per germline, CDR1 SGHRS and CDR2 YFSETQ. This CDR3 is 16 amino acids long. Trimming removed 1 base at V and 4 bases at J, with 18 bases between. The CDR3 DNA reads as TGCGCCAGCAGCTTGTGGAGGGACTTTGGCCTATACGAGCAGTACTTC. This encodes CASSLWRDFGLYEQYF.

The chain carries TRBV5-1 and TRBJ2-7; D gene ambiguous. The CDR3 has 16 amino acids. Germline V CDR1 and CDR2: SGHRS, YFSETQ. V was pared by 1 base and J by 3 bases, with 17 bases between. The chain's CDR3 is CASSLQPRQKDYEQYF. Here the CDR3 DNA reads TGCGCCAGCAGCTTGCAGCCCCGGCAGAAAGACTACGAGCAGTACTTC.

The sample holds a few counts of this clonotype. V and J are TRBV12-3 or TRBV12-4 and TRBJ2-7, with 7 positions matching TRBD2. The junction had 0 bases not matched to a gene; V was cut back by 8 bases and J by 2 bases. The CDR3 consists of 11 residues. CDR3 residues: CASAGAYEQYF. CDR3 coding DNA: TGTGCCAGCGCGGGGGCCTACGAGCAGTACTTC.

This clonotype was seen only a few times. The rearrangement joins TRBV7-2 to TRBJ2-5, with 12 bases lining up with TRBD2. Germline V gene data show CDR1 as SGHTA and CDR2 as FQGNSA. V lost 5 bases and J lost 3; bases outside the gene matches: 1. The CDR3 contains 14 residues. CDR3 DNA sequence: TGTGCCAGCAGCCGGACTAGCGGGGAAGAGACCCAGTACTTC. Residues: CASSRTSGEETQYF.

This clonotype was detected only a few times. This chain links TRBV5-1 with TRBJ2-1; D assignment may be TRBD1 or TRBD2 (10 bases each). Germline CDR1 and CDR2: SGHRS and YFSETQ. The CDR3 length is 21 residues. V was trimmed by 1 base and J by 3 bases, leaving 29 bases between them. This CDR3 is CASSLLRDRGGSGRLYNEQFF. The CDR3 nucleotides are TGCGCCAGCAGCTTGCTCCGGGACAGGGGAGGTAGCGGGAGGCTCTACAATGAGCAGTTCTTC.

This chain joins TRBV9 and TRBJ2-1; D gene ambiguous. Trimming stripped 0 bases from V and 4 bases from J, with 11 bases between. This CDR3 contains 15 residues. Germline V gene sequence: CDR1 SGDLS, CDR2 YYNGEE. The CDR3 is CASSVAWRQYNEQFF. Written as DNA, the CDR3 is TGTGCCAGCAGCGTAGCTTGGCGCCAATACAATGAGCAGTTCTTC.

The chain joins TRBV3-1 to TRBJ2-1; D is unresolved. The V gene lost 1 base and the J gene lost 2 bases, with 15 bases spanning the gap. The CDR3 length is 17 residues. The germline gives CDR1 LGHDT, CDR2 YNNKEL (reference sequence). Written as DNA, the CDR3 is TGTGCCAGCAGCCAAGGTATCGCGCCTACCCCCTACAATGAGCAGTTCTTC. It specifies CASSQGIAPTPYNEQFF.